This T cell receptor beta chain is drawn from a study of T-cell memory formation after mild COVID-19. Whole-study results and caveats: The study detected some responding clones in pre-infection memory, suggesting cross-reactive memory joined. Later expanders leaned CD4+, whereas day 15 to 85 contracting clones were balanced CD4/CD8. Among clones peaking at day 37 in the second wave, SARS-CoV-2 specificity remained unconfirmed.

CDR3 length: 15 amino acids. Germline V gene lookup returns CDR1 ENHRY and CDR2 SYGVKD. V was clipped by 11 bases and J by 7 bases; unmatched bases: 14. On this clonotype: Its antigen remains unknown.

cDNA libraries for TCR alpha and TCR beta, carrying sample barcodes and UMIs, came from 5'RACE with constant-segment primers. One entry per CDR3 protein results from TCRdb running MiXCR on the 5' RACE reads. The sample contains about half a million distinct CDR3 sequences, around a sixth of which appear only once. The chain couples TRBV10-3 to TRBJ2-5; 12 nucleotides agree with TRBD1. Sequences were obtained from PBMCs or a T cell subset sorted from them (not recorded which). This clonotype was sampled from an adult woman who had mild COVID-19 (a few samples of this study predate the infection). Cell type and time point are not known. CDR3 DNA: TGTGCCTCCAACCCGGGACAGGGGGCCCGGCTGACCCAGTACTTC. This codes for CASNPGQGARLTQYF.